The 11 T cell receptor beta chains given below trace back to one sample, sequenced in a study of blood T cell repertoires in COVID-19. The data were produced by immunoSEQ multiplex PCR, yet TCRdb's version contains in-frame clones alone and is incomplete. The sample yields fewer than 350,000 clones, 75% to 90% seen once. The source material was PBMCs or T cells enriched from blood (not recorded which). The receptors derive from a man younger than 40 who had recovered from COVID-19.

This rearrangement joins TRBV7-9 to TRBJ1-2, with 9 bases identical to TRBD1. In germline, CDR1 is SEHNR, CDR2 FQNEAQ (reference sequence). V was clipped by 8 bases and J by 4 bases; unmatched bases: 11. The CDR3 loop spans 15 amino acids. The CDR3 region has the DNA TGTGCCAGCGACCGGACAGGGGCTGTGGGCTATGGCTACACCTTC. Translating gives CASDRTGAVGYGYTF.

This clone appeared once. The chain is built from TRBV3-1 (or the pseudogene TRBV3-2) and TRBJ1-2; TRBD1 aligns across 8 bases. Germline V CDR1 and CDR2: LGHDT, YNNKEL (reference sequence). The CDR3 is 13 amino acids. The trim removed 4 bases at V and 8 bases at J, leaving 6 bases unmatched. CDR3 loop: CASSPNSGGGYTF. The DNA for the CDR3 is TGTGCCAGCAGCCCCAACTCAGGGGGCGGCTACACCTTC.

The chain employs TRBV7-3 and TRBJ2-2; 9 positions match TRBD1. The germline V gene has CDR1 SGHTA and CDR2 FQGTGA. The length of the CDR3 is 15 residues. The J segment lost 5 bases and the V segment lost 3 bases, leaving 4 bases of the junction unmatched. The CDR3 DNA follows: TGTGCCAGCAGCTTCGGACAGGGGAAAACCGGGGAGCTGTTTTTT. Amino acids: CASSFGQGKTGELFF.

This clone was recorded only once. The genes are TRBV9 and TRBJ1-1, with D maybe TRBD1 (6 bases). The CDR3 length is 15 residues. Germline values: CDR1 SGDLS, CDR2 YYNGEE. V gave up 0 bases and J gave up 5 bases, with 14 bases separating them. The CDR3: CASSVGGGDGTEAFF. The CDR3 DNA reads TGTGCCAGCAGCGTAGGAGGGGGGGATGGGACTGAAGCTTTCTTT.

The chain couples TRBV15 to TRBJ1-4; TRBD1 agrees at 7 bases. The junction had 4 bases not matched to a gene; V was cut back by 0 bases and J by 3 bases. This CDR3 contains 16 residues. Germline V gene lookup returns CDR1 LNHNV and CDR2 YYDKDF (reference sequence). The CDR3: CATSRDRQGANEKLFF. Written as DNA, the CDR3 is TGTGCCACCAGCAGAGATCGGCAGGGGGCTAATGAAAAACTGTTTTTT. The full variable domain, with the rest looked up from reference TRBV15 and TRBJ1-4, is DAMVIQNPRYQVTQFGKPVTLSCSQTLNHNVMYWYQQKSSQAPKLLFHYYDKDFNNEADTPDNFQSRRPNTSFCFLDIRSPGLGDTAMYLCATSRDRQGANEKLFFGSGTQLSVL.

This clone was counted at least ten times. The chain uses TRBV7-6 and TRBJ2-1; a possible D gene is TRBD1 (7 bases). Germline values: CDR1 SGHVS, CDR2 FNYEAQ. This CDR3 has 14 amino acids. Trimming cost V 6 bases and J 11 bases, with 20 bases left between them. In DNA form, the CDR3 reads TGTGCCAGCAGGAAACTAGCCTTACAGGGGAAGCAGTTCTTC. Translated: CASRKLALQGKQFF.

The chain employs TRBV7-9 and TRBJ2-2; weak D call: TRBD1 (5 bases). This CDR3 is 15 amino acids long. V was clipped by 5 bases and J by 7 bases, with 17 bases between them. Germline V CDR1 and CDR2: SEHNR, FQNEAQ (reference sequence). The CDR3 nucleotides read TGTGCCAGCAGCGCGCGGCAGGGAACGGGCGGGGAGCTGTTTTTT. It encodes CASSARQGTGGELFF.

This rearrangement joins TRBV24-1 to TRBJ2-2, with D perhaps matching TRBD1 (6 bases). V gave up 3 bases and J gave up 1 base, with 11 bases separating them. There are 16 residues in the CDR3. The germline V gene encodes CDR1 KGHDR and CDR2 SFDVKD. The CDR3 coding sequence is TGTGCCACCAGTGATCCCCCGGGACAGAACACCGGGGAGCTGTTTTTT. This sequence encodes CATSDPPGQNTGELFF.

This chain links TRBV25-1 with TRBJ1-3; possible D gene TRBD1, 5 bases. V lost 4 bases, J lost 0 bases, and 10 bases lay in between. CDR3 length equals 15 residues. CDR1 MGHDK and CDR2 SYGVNS come from the germline V gene. The CDR3 loop reads CASSATADSGNTIYF. CDR3 in DNA: TGTGCCAGCAGTGCGACAGCAGACTCTGGAAACACCATATATTTT.

The chain joins TRBV7-9 to TRBJ1-2; no firm D call. Trimming shortened V by 4 bases and J by 8 bases, and 23 bases separated the two germline ends. The germline V gene has CDR1 SEHNR and CDR2 FQNEAQ (reference sequence). The CDR3 sequence is 16 residues long. The CDR3 nucleotides are TGTGCCAGCAGCTCCACAGAAGCTCCGGGGAGATTAGGCTACACCTTC. Translated, it gives CASSSTEAPGRLGYTF.

The rearrangement joins TRBV7-9 to TRBJ1-4; a weak D match, TRBD1 (5 bases). The CDR3 sequence is 16 residues long. Germline values: CDR1 SEHNR, CDR2 FQNEAQ (reference sequence). Trimming stripped 5 bases from V and 6 bases from J, with 19 bases between. The CDR3 sequence: CASSPPQGSLDEKLFF. CDR3 coding DNA: TGTGCCAGCAGCCCCCCCCAGGGTTCTTTAGATGAAAAACTGTTTTTT.